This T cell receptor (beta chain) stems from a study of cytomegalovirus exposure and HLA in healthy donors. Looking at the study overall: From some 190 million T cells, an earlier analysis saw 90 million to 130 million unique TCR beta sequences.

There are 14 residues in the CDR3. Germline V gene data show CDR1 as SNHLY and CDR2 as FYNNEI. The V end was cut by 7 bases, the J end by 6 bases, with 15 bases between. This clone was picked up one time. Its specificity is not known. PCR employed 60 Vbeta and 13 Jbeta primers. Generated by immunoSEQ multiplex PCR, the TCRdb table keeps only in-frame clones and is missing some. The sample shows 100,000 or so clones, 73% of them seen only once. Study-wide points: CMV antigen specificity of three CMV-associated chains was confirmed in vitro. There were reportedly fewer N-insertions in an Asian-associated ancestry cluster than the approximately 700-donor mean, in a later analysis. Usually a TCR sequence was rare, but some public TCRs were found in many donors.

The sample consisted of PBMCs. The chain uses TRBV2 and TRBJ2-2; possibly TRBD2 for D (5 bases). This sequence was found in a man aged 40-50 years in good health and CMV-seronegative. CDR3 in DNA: TGTGCCAGCAAATTACCTACTAGTTCCGGGGAGCTGTTTTTT. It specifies CASKLPTSSGELFF.